This TCR beta chain was documented in a study of blood T cell repertoires in COVID-19. Study-level information: COVID-19 samples collected from the United States, Italy and Spain covered acute and convalescent phases.

There are 15 residues in the CDR3. V lost 2 bases to trimming and J lost 6 bases, with 15 bases between them. Germline V gene lookup returns CDR1 SGHTA and CDR2 FQGNSA. Data came from immunoSEQ multiplex PCR; TCRdb stores just in-frame clones and leaves some out. The sample lists roughly 200,000 clones, more than 75% occurring once. The TCR originated in a man aged 35 to 55 with active or convalescent COVID-19. The genes are TRBV7-2 and TRBJ2-3; TRBD2 is a possible D gene (6 bases). The sample comprised peripheral blood. CDR3 residues: CASSLKEGFADTQYF. In DNA, the CDR3 is TGTGCCAGCAGCTTAAAGGAGGGGTTTGCCGATACGCAGTATTTT.